One T cell receptor beta chain is described in this entry. The sample comes from a study of OX40 agonist ivuxolimab in advanced cancers. Overall study context: Administration of intravenous ivuxolimab to patients occurred every 2 weeks at 0.01 to 10 mg/kg.

This CDR3 is built from 14 residues. J was trimmed by 7 bases and V by 4 bases; bases with no gene match: 10. Germline V gene sequence: CDR1 SGDLS, CDR2 YYNGEE. Profiling relied on immunoSEQ multiplex PCR, and the TCRdb table lists in-frame clones only, not all of them. The top ten clones hold 3.5% to 5% of a sample with about 36,000 clones, 88% of them seen once. Autoimmune disease history or systemic immunosuppression meant exclusion. The chain uses TRBV9 and TRBJ2-7; 8 nucleotides match TRBD2. The material was CD4+ or CD8+ T cells sorted from blood, obtained in a trial of the OX40 agonist ivuxolimab. The clonotype originates from an adult with an advanced solid tumor such as melanoma, head and neck, liver or kidney cancer. The chain's CDR3 is CASSPAGTSEEQYF. The CDR3 nucleotides read TGTGCCAGCAGCCCTGCCGGGACTAGTGAAGAGCAGTACTTC.